This TCR beta chain was captured in a study of control samples from healthy donors and cancer patients (dated by TCRdb to 2020 to 2022). V is pared back by 3 bases and J by 2 bases, with 8 bases lying between the germline termini. Measured from the cysteine to the phenylalanine, the CDR3 is 14 residues long. The sequence is cut down to CDR3 DNA, 42 bases in frame from base 1. CDR1 and CDR2, per the germline V gene (reference sequence), are LNHDA and SQIVND. Comment on this clone: Its cognate antigen has yet to be identified. The record has no base qualities; no much larger clone is one base away. Other nucleotide sequences in the sample specify the same CDR3.

The library was made by the immunoSEQ multiplex PCR assay. TCRdb's version of the immuneACCESS table is confined to in-frame rearrangements and falls short of the full clone set. An unresolved V gene accounts for under half of the shortfall where checked; the remainder is of unknown origin. This sample comprises about 150,000 clones, 94% of them detected only once. The ten largest clones capture approximately 5.7% of the sample. The source material was blood. In this chain, TRBV19 is recombined with TRBJ1-5, with the D gene too uncertain to name. The sequence was obtained from a man aged 40-50 years in good health. The base sequence is TGTGCCAGTAGTATCGGAGCGGGCAATCAGCCCCAGCATTTT. This codes for CASSIGAGNQPQHF.